What follows are 15 T cell receptor beta chains derived from one specimen sequenced in a study of blood T cell repertoires in COVID-19. The table came from immunoSEQ multiplex PCR; TCRdb's copy has only in-frame clones and leaves some out. Of more than 95,000 clones in the sample, around 90% were seen once. Sequencing was performed on peripheral blood. The source is a human donor in a cohort sampled during active COVID-19.

CDR3 amino acids: CASSGGRRRELNTEAFF. The CDR3, as DNA: TGTGCCAGCAGTGGCGGTCGACGACGGGAATTGAACACTGAAGCTTTCTTT. The gene calls are TRBV2 and TRBJ1-1; D not resolved. CDR1 SNHLY and CDR2 FYNNEI come from the germline V gene. V was pared by 4 bases and J by 0 bases, with 18 bases between. CDR3 length: 17 residues.

This clone was seen only once. The chain links TRBV7-3 to TRBJ2-3; 12 nucleotides line up with TRBD2. The CDR3 contains 15 residues. Germline V gene sequence: CDR1 SGHTA, CDR2 FQGTGA. The V and J ends lost 8 bases and 2 bases, in that order; junction bases with no gene match: 5. CDR3 nucleotide sequence: TGTGCCAGCGGTACTAGCGGGGGGTTCACAGATACGCAGTATTTT. Translation gives CASGTSGGFTDTQYF.

The chain joins TRBV24-1 to TRBJ1-2, with TRBD1 matching over 7 bases. There are 15 residues in the CDR3. Germline loops: CDR1 KGHDR, CDR2 SFDVKD. With 4 bases clipped from V and 8 bases from J, the junction kept 12 bases outside the gene matches. Here the CDR3 reads CATSDPSLTGDGYTF. CDR3 nucleotide sequence: TGTGCCACCAGTGACCCGTCCCTCACAGGGGACGGCTACACCTTC.

This rearrangement joins TRBV19 to TRBJ2-4, with no clear D. The germline V and J ends were trimmed by 1 base and 6 bases, with 13 bases remaining between them. The CDR3 has 15 residues. Germline CDR1 reads LNHDA; CDR2 reads SQIVND (reference sequence). The CDR3 sequence: CASSIGAQLVNIQYF. Written as DNA, the CDR3 is TGTGCCAGTAGTATAGGGGCGCAGCTGGTAAACATTCAGTACTTC.

The chain is built from TRBV19 and TRBJ2-1; a weak D match, TRBD2 (5 bases). Germline V lookup: CDR1 LNHDA, CDR2 SQIVND (reference sequence). CDR3 length equals 15 residues. V lost 0 bases, J lost 12 bases, and 18 bases lay in between. CDR3 loop: CASSIDYSSPAGQFF. The CDR3 DNA is TGTGCCAGTAGTATAGACTACAGCAGTCCGGCGGGGCAGTTCTTC.

The V and J genes are TRBV6-2 or TRBV6-3 and TRBJ2-3; possible D gene TRBD1, 5 bases. V lost 2 bases to trimming and J lost 0 bases, with 15 bases between them. CDR3 length equals 17 residues. The germline gives CDR1 MNHEY, CDR2 SVGEGT. CDR3 sequence: CASSYGARASSTDTQYF. In DNA, the CDR3 is TGTGCCAGCAGTTACGGGGCCAGGGCATCCAGCACAGATACGCAGTATTTT.

This chain joins TRBV11-1 and TRBJ2-1, with 11 bases fitting TRBD2. Unmatched junction bases numbered 1, after V lost 6 bases and J lost 0 bases. This CDR3 comprises 15 residues. Germline V gene lookup returns CDR1 SGHAT and CDR2 FQDESV (reference sequence). The CDR3 DNA is TGTGCCAGCAGAACTAGCGGGAGCTCCTACAATGAGCAGTTCTTC. Amino acid sequence: CASRTSGSSYNEQFF.

This chain connects TRBV5-4 to TRBJ2-5; D is undetermined. This CDR3 has 14 residues. V was shortened by 3 bases and J by 2 bases, with 11 bases between the two germline ends. Per the germline V gene, CDR1 is SGHNT and CDR2 is YYREEE (reference sequence). The CDR3 nucleotides read TGTGCCAGCAGCTATGCGGTCAGACAAGAGACCCAGTACTTC. It is translated as CASSYAVRQETQYF.

The chain is built from TRBV5-5 and TRBJ2-1, with 8 bases fitting TRBD2. The V segment lost 4 bases and the J segment 4 bases; nucleotides outside the gene matches: 7. There are 15 residues in the CDR3. Germline V gene sequence: CDR1 SGHKS, CDR2 YYEKEE (reference sequence). CDR3 DNA: TGTGCCAGCAGCCTAGGGACTAGTAGTTACAATGAGCAGTTCTTC. Translating gives CASSLGTSSYNEQFF. The full variable domain, completed using reference TRBV5-5 and TRBJ2-1, is DAGVTQSPTHLIKTRGQQVTLRCSPISGHKSVSWYQQVLGQGPQFIFQYYEKEERGRGNFPDRFSARQFPNYSSELNVNALLLGDSALYLCASSLGTSSYNEQFFGPGTRLTVL.

The rearrangement links TRBV14 to TRBJ2-1; tentative D call: TRBD1 (6 bases). Per germline, CDR1 SGHDN and CDR2 FVKESK. The CDR3 contains 15 residues. Trimming took 4 bases from V and 4 from J, leaving 14 bases between them. This CDR3 reads CASSPTGNSYNEQFF. CDR3 sequence (DNA): TGTGCCAGCAGCCCAACAGGGAACTCTTACAATGAGCAGTTCTTC.

The chain employs TRBV7-9 and TRBJ1-3; tentatively, D is TRBD1 (5 bases). Germline V gene lookup returns CDR1 SEHNR and CDR2 FQNEAQ (reference sequence). V lost 2 bases to trimming and J lost 0 bases, with 11 bases between them. The CDR3 covers 16 residues. The chain's CDR3 is CASSLLGGNSGNTIYF. The CDR3, as DNA: TGTGCCAGCAGCTTATTGGGGGGGAACTCTGGAAACACCATATATTTT.

J is TRBJ2-3 and V is TRBV5-8, with TRBD2 matching 13 bases. The CDR3 covers 16 residues. Germline CDR1 and CDR2: SGHTS and YDEGEE. Trimming cost V 4 bases and J 6 bases; bases outside gene matches: 8. In DNA form, the CDR3 reads TGTGCCAGCAGCCGGGGACTAGCGGGATTGTCGGATACGCAGTATTTT. Translating it yields CASSRGLAGLSDTQYF.

The V and J genes are TRBV7-2 and TRBJ2-7; 14 bases fit TRBD2. Germline values: CDR1 SGHTA, CDR2 FQGNSA. V gave up 7 bases and J gave up 4 bases; unmatched junction bases: 9. The CDR3 length is 16 residues. The DNA of the CDR3 is TGTGCCAGCATCCTAGGGACTAGCGGGGGTACGTACGAGCAGTACTTC. Translating gives CASILGTSGGTYEQYF.

The CDR3 here is CASSPSSSGPYEQYF. The CDR3 coding sequence is TGTGCCAGCTCACCATCGTCTAGCGGGCCCTACGAGCAGTACTTC. This chain links TRBV18 with TRBJ2-7; 8 bases are a match to TRBD2. J gave up 2 bases and V 2 bases, and 5 bases lay outside the gene matches. The CDR3 contains 15 residues. Germline loops: CDR1 KGHSH, CDR2 LQKENI. The whole variable domain, filled in from reference TRBV18 and TRBJ2-7, reads NAGVMQNPRHLVRRRGQEARLRCSPMKGHSHVYWYRQLPEEGLKFMVYLQKENIIDESGMPKERFSAEFPKEGPSILRIQQVVRGDSAAYFCASSPSSSGPYEQYFGPGTRLTVT.

DNA for the CDR3: TGTGCCAGCAGCTTGGAGGGAGGGCCCTACAATGAGCAGTTCTTC. Its protein is CASSLEGGPYNEQFF. V usage is TRBV5-6 and J usage is TRBJ2-1; 7 positions agree with TRBD2. Unmatched junction bases numbered 2, after V lost 0 bases and J lost 2 bases. Germline CDR1 SGHDT, CDR2 YYEEEE. The CDR3 has 15 residues.